These T cell receptor beta chains were read from a single sample in a study of technical replicates of blood from several donors. Profiling relied on immunoSEQ multiplex PCR, and the TCRdb table lists in-frame clones only, not all of them. The sample holds more than 80,000 clones, roughly 96% seen once. Sequenced: T cells isolated from PBMCs. The receptors stem from a human donor in good health. Each CDR3 is given with its conserved first and last residue. A D gene is named only where the DNA matches it firmly. Part of the rows lack a size; the others show once, few, many or a class for expanded clones.

j_call,d_call,v_call,clone_size,cdr3_aa,cdr3_nt
TRBJ2-3,TRBD2,TRBV2,NA,CASASTSGGTDTQYF,TGTGCCAGTGCCTCGACTAGCGGCGGCACAGATACGCAGTATTTT
TRBJ2-7,NA,TRBV2,NA,CASVRGAYEQYF,TGTGCCAGCGTTAGGGGTGCCTACGAGCAGTACTTC
TRBJ2-1,NA,TRBV9,NA,CASSTRGGGSYNEQFF,TGTGCCAGCAGCACCCGAGGGGGAGGGTCCTACAATGAGCAGTTCTTC
TRBJ1-2,NA,TRBV27,NA,CASTPGGNRRGIYGYTF,TGTGCCAGCACCCCTGGGGGAAACAGGAGGGGTATCTATGGCTACACCTTC
TRBJ2-3,TRBD2,TRBV27,once,CASSLRAGVVAGDTQYF,TGTGCCAGCAGTTTACGGGCGGGAGTTGTTGCGGGCGATACGCAGTATTTT
TRBJ1-1,TRBD1,TRBV19,NA,CASTNGQGETEAFF,TGTGCCAGTACCAACGGACAGGGTGAGACTGAAGCTTTCTTT
TRBJ1-2,TRBD1,TRBV27,NA,CASSPDREVRGYTF,TGTGCCAGCAGTCCCGACAGGGAAGTACGTGGCTACACCTTC
TRBJ2-1,NA,TRBV28,NA,CASSLQGTIHNEQFF,TGTGCCAGCAGTTTGCAGGGAACCATACACAATGAGCAGTTCTTC
TRBJ2-7,NA,TRBV11-2,NA,CASSLVYEQYF,TGTGCCAGCAGCTTAGTATACGAGCAGTACTTC
TRBJ2-1,TRBD2,TRBV5-1,NA,CASSLVAGVNEQFF,TGCGCCAGCAGCTTGGTAGCGGGAGTAAATGAGCAGTTCTTC
TRBJ2-4,NA,TRBV21-1,NA,CATEGRIAKNIQYF,TGTGCCACCGAGGGAAGAATAGCCAAAAACATTCAGTACTTC
TRBJ1-4,NA,TRBV18,once,CASSRLHLATNEKLFF,TGTGCCAGCTCACGACTCCACCTTGCAACTAATGAAAAACTGTTTTTT
TRBJ1-3,NA,TRBV10-3,NA,CAISRTGGNTIYF,TGTGCCATCAGTAGGACGGGGGGAAACACCATATATTTT
TRBJ2-2,NA,TRBV29-1,NA,CSVGLNTGELFF,TGCAGCGTTGGACTAAACACCGGGGAGCTGTTTTTT
TRBJ1-1,NA,TRBV20-1,NA,CSASSGTEAFF,TGCAGTGCTAGTAGCGGGACTGAAGCTTTCTTT
TRBJ2-1,TRBD1,TRBV15,NA,CATRDRAYNEQFF,TGTGCCACCAGGGACAGGGCCTACAATGAGCAGTTCTTC
TRBJ1-4,TRBD1,TRBV5-1,NA,CASSLRAGQINEKLFF,TGCGCCAGCAGCTTGCGGGCGGGACAGATTAATGAAAAACTGTTTTTT
TRBJ1-2,NA,TRBV9,NA,CASSVTGHLYGYTF,TGTGCCAGCAGCGTTACGGGACACCTCTATGGCTACACCTTC
TRBJ2-7,NA,TRBV28,NA,CASSVQGTISYEQYF,TGTGCCAGCAGTGTACAGGGAACTATTAGCTACGAGCAGTACTTC
TRBJ2-3,TRBD2,TRBV9,once,CASSVGGTRVSDTQYF,TGTGCCAGCAGCGTGGGCGGGACTAGGGTTTCAGATACGCAGTATTTT
TRBJ2-1,NA,TRBV19,NA,CASSIGRAGEQFF,TGTGCCAGTAGTATAGGGAGGGCCGGGGAGCAGTTCTTC
TRBJ2-3,NA,TRBV9,NA,CASSVVSPDTQYF,TGTGCCAGCAGCGTAGTCTCTCCAGATACGCAGTATTTT
TRBJ2-5,NA,TRBV5-6,NA,CASSHISSDQETQYF,TGTGCCAGCAGCCATATATCTAGCGACCAAGAGACCCAGTACTTC
TRBJ2-2,NA,TRBV19,NA,CASSIEQGDTGELFF,TGTGCCAGTAGTATAGAACAGGGCGACACCGGGGAGCTGTTTTTT
TRBJ1-4,TRBD1,TRBV5-1,NA,CASSLRTGHEKLFF,TGCGCCAGCAGCCTACGGACAGGGCATGAAAAACTGTTTTTT
TRBJ2-3,NA,TRBV11-2,NA,CASSLTRVGTDTQYF,TGTGCCAGCAGCTTGACTAGAGTCGGCACAGATACGCAGTATTTT
TRBJ1-1,TRBD1,TRBV18,NA,CASARQGNTEAFF,TGTGCCAGCGCCCGACAGGGAAACACTGAAGCTTTCTTT
TRBJ1-4,TRBD1,TRBV18,NA,CASSPLQGPGEKLFF,TGTGCCAGCTCACCACTACAGGGGCCGGGTGAAAAACTGTTTTTT
TRBJ1-5,NA,TRBV4-3,once,CASSQEVELGPNQPQHF,TGCGCCAGCAGCCAAGAAGTTGAACTAGGGCCAAATCAGCCCCAGCATTTT
TRBJ2-7,NA,TRBV7-9,NA,CASSSRDNPYEQYF,TGTGCCAGCAGCTCCCGGGACAACCCCTACGAGCAGTACTTC
TRBJ2-1,TRBD2,TRBV29-1,NA,CSVDLAGSAYNEQFF,TGCAGCGTCGACCTAGCGGGAAGTGCCTACAATGAGCAGTTCTTC
TRBJ1-3,NA,TRBV29-1,NA,CSVVWTEVSGNTIYF,TGCAGCGTTGTTTGGACAGAGGTATCTGGAAACACCATATATTTT
TRBJ1-3,TRBD1,TRBV27,NA,CASSPTGAGNTIYF,TGTGCCAGCAGTCCGACAGGGGCTGGAAACACCATATATTTT
TRBJ1-2,NA,TRBV11-2,NA,CASSSGQYSNYGYTF,TGTGCCAGCAGCTCAGGACAGTACTCTAACTATGGCTACACCTTC
TRBJ2-2,TRBD1,TRBV19,NA,CASSILTGGGELFF,TGTGCCAGTAGTATCTTGACAGGGGGCGGGGAGCTGTTTTTT
TRBJ2-1,NA,TRBV5-1,NA,CASSFRSGAFTNEQFF,TGCGCCAGCAGCTTTAGGTCAGGGGCCTTCACCAATGAGCAGTTCTTC
TRBJ2-1,TRBD2,TRBV18,NA,CASSPVRGSRGNEQFF,TGTGCCAGCTCACCTGTGCGGGGGTCCCGGGGTAATGAGCAGTTCTTC
TRBJ2-7,NA,TRBV7-9,NA,CASSLSLREQYF,TGTGCCAGCAGCTTATCTTTGCGTGAGCAGTACTTC
TRBJ2-7,NA,TRBV19,NA,CASGGYEQYF,TGTGCCAGTGGAGGGTACGAGCAGTACTTC
TRBJ2-3,NA,TRBV27,NA,CASSLLRGFTDTQYF,TGTGCCAGCAGTTTACTGCGGGGCTTCACAGATACGCAGTATTTT
TRBJ2-2,NA,TRBV6-4,NA,CASRLAVGAGELFF,TGTGCCAGCAGACTAGCTGTGGGGGCCGGGGAGCTGTTTTTT
TRBJ1-5,NA,TRBV6-5,NA,CASREGNQPQHF,TGTGCCAGCAGGGAGGGCAATCAGCCCCAGCATTTT
TRBJ2-3,NA,TRBV6-6,NA,CASTRLQGARDTQYF,TGTGCCAGCACCCGCCTACAGGGTGCACGAGATACGCAGTATTTT
TRBJ2-1,NA,TRBV9,once,CASSVSFLWQVANEQFF,TGTGCCAGCAGCGTATCCTTTTTATGGCAGGTCGCCAATGAGCAGTTCTTC